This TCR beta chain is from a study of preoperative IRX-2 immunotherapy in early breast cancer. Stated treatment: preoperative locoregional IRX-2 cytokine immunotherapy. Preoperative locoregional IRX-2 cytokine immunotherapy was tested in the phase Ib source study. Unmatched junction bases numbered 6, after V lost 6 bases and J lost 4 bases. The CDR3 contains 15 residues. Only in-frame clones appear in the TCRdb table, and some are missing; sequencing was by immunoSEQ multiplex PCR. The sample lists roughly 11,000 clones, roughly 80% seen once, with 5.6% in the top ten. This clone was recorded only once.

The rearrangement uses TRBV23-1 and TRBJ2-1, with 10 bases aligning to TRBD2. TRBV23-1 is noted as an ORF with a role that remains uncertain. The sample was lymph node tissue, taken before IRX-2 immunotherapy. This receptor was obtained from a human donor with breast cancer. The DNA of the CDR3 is TGCGCCAGCAGCCTCGGGACTAGCGAGTACAATGAGCAGTTCTTC. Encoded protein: CASSLGTSEYNEQFF.